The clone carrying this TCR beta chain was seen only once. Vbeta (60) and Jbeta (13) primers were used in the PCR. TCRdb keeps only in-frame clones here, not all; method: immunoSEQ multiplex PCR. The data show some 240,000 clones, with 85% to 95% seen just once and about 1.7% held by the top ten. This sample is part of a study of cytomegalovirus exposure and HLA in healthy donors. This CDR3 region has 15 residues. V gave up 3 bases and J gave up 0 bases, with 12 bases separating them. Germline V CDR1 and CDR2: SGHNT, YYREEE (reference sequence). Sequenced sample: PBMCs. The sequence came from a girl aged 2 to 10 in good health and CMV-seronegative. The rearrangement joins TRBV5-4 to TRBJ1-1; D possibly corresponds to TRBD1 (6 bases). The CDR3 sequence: CASSSRTVMNTEAFF. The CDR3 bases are TGTGCCAGCAGCTCCCGGACAGTTATGAACACTGAAGCTTTCTTT. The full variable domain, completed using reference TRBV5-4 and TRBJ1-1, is ETGVTQSPTHLIKTRGQQVTLRCSSQSGHNTVSWYQQALGQGPQFIFQYYREEENGRGNFPPRFSGLQFPNYSSELNVNALELDDSALYLCASSSRTVMNTEAFFGQGTRLTVV.